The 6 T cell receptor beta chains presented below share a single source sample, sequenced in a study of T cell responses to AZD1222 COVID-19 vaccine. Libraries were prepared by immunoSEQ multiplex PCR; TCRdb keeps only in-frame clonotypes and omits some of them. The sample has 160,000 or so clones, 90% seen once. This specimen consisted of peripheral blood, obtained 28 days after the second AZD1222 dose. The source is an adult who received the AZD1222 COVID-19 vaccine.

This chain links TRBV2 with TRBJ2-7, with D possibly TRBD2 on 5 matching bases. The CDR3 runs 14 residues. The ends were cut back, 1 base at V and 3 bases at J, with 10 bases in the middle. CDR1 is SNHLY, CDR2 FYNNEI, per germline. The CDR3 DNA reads TGTGCCAGCAGTGAAGGCCTAGCCGTCTACGAGCAGTACTTC. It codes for CASSEGLAVYEQYF.

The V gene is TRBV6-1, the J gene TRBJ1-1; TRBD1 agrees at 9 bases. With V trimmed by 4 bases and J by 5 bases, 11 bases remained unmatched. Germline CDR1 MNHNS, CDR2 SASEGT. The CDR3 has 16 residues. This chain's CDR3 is CASSGGDRARKTEAFF. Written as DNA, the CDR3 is TGTGCCAGCAGTGGGGGGGACAGGGCGAGAAAAACTGAAGCTTTCTTT.

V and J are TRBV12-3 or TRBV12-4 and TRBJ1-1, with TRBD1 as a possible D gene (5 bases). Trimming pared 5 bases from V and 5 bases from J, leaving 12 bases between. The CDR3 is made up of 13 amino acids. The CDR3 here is CASSRGGNTEAFF. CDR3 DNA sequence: TGTGCCAGCAGTCGGGGGGGTAATACTGAAGCTTTCTTT.

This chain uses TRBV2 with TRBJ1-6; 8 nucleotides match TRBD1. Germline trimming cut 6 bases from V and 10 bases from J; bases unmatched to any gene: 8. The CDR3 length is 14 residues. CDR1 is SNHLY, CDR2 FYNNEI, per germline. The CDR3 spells CASRGDRGNSPLHF. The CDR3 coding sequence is TGTGCCAGCAGAGGAGACAGGGGCAACTCACCCCTCCACTTT.

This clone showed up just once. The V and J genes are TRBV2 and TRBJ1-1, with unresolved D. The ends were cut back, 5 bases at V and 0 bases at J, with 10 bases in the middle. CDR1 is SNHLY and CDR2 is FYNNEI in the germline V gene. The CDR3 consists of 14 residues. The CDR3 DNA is TGTGCCAGCAGTATGACACGAATGAACACTGAAGCTTTCTTT. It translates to CASSMTRMNTEAFF.

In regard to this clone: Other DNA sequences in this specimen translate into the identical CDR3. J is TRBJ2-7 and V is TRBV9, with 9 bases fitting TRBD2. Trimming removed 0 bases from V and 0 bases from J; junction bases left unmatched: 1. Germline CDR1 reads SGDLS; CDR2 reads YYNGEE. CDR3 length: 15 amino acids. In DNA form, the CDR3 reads TGTGCCAGCAGCGTAGCGACTAGCGGCTCCTACGAGCAGTACTTC. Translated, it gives CASSVATSGSYEQYF. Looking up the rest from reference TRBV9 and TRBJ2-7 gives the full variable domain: DSGVTQTPKHLITATGQRVTLRCSPRSGDLSVYWYQQSLDQGLQFLIQYYNGEERAKGNILERFSAQQFPDLHSELNLSSLELGDSALYFCASSVATSGSYEQYFGPGTRLTVT.